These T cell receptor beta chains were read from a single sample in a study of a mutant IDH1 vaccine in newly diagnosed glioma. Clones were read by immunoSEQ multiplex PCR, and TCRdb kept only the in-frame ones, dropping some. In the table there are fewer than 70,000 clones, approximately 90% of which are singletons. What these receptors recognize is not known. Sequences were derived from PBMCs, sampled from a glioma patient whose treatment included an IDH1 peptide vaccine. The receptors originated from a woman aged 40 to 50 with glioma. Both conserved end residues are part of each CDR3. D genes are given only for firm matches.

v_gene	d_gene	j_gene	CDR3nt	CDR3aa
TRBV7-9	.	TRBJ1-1	TGTGCCAGCATCCCTAGAGGCCCGAGTTCTGAAGCTTTCTTT	CASIPRGPSSEAFF
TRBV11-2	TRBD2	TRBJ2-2	TGTGCCAGCAGCTCTCCCGGGACTATAAGAACCGGGGAGCTGTTTTTT	CASSSPGTIRTGELFF
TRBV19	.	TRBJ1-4	TGTGCCAGTAGCCGGGACCCTGGCGAAAAACTGTTTTTT	CASSRDPGEKLFF
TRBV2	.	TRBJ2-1	TGTGCCAGCAGTGAAAGCGGACCGAACAATGAGCAGTTCTTC	CASSESGPNNEQFF
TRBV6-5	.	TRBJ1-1	TGTGCCAGCAGTTACGGTCAGATTAACACTGAAGCTTTCTTT	CASSYGQINTEAFF
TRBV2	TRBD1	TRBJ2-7	TGTGCCAGCAGTCCAGGGGGTGGCTACGAGCAGTACTTC	CASSPGGGYEQYF
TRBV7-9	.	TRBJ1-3	TGTGCCAGCAGCGCAGGCGGGAGGGCCTCTGGAAACACCATATATTTT	CASSAGGRASGNTIYF
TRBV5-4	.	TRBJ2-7	TGTGCCAGCAGTTTCAGGCACACCTACGAGCAGTACTTC	CASSFRHTYEQYF
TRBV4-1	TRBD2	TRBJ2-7	TGCGCCAGCAGCCAACAGGGACTAGCGGGAGGCTACGAGCAGTACTTC	CASSQQGLAGGYEQYF
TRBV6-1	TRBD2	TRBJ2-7	TGTGCCAGCAGTGAGGGACTAGCGGACTACGAGCAGTACTTC	CASSEGLADYEQYF
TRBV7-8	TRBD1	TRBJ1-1	TGTGCCAGCAGCCCGGACAGGGTCATGAACACTGAAGCTTTCTTT	CASSPDRVMNTEAFF